The 30 T cell receptor beta chains below come from one sample, sequenced in a study of cytomegalovirus exposure and HLA in healthy donors. Measured with immunoSEQ multiplex PCR; TCRdb has only the in-frame clones, and not every one. The profile shows around 200,000 clones, around 88% of them singletons. The sample taken for sequencing was PBMCs. These receptors were obtained from a woman between 18 and 29 years old in good health and CMV-seronegative.

The J gene is TRBJ2-3, the V gene TRBV11-2, with TRBD2 identical over 10 bases. In germline, CDR1 is SGHAT, CDR2 FQNNGV. With 0 bases clipped from V and 6 bases from J, the junction kept 9 bases outside the gene matches. This CDR3 is 17 amino acids long. In nucleotides, the CDR3 is TGTGCCAGCAGCTTAGATTTTGGGCTAGCGGGAGAGGATACGCAGTATTTT. This encodes CASSLDFGLAGEDTQYF.

This sequence joins TRBV6-1 and TRBJ2-2, with D perhaps matching TRBD2 (6 bases). This CDR3 is 13 amino acids long. Between the trimmed V and J ends, which lost 5 bases and 4 bases, there was a span of 8 bases. Germline V lookup: CDR1 MNHNS, CDR2 SASEGT. CDR3 sequence: CASSRTITGELFF. As DNA, the CDR3 is TGTGCCAGCAGTAGGACTATCACCGGGGAGCTGTTTTTT.

At least ten counts were recorded for this clone. The gene calls are TRBV6-1 and TRBJ2-1; 8 positions agree with TRBD2. The CDR3 is 15 residues long. V lost 7 bases, J lost 6 bases, and 11 bases stayed unmatched. The germline CDR1 and CDR2 sequences are MNHNS and SASEGT. CDR3 DNA: TGTGCCAGCATCCAAGCGGGAGACCCTATCAATGAGCAGTTCTTC. Translating gives CASIQAGDPINEQFF.

The V gene is TRBV27, the J gene TRBJ2-1, with D maybe TRBD2 (6 bases). The CDR3 covers 16 residues. With 3 bases removed from V and 2 bases from J, the gap between germline ends came to 14 bases. Germline loops: CDR1 MNHEY, CDR2 SMNVEV (reference sequence). This chain's CDR3 is CASSFIRGGPYNEQFF. CDR3 in DNA: TGTGCCAGCAGTTTCATACGGGGAGGACCCTACAATGAGCAGTTCTTC.

The chain carries TRBV7-9 and TRBJ2-2; a weak D match, TRBD2 (5 bases). V lost 2 bases and J 3 bases, leaving 10 bases between the germline ends. CDR1 and CDR2 (germline): SEHNR, FQNEAQ (reference sequence). The CDR3 contains 15 residues. The CDR3 DNA reads TGTGCCAGCAGCTTACGGCGGGCGGACACCGGGGAGCTGTTTTTT. Encoded protein: CASSLRRADTGELFF.

The chain couples TRBV2 to TRBJ1-2; TRBD1 might be the D (5 bases). Trimming took 3 bases from V and 3 from J, leaving 11 bases between them. Germline-derived CDR1 and CDR2 are SNHLY and FYNNEI. The CDR3 has 14 amino acids. The CDR3 here is CASSERQTYYGYTF. CDR3 bases: TGTGCCAGCAGTGAGCGACAGACATACTATGGCTACACCTTC.

The chain is built from TRBV28 and TRBJ2-7, with TRBD2 identical over 8 bases. The CDR3 is made up of 18 amino acids. Germline V gene data show CDR1 as MDHEN and CDR2 as SYDVKM. The J segment lost 2 bases and the V segment lost 7 bases, leaving 19 bases of the junction unmatched. CDR3 coding DNA: TGTGCCAGCACTTCTCTCTTCGGGAGGGTTTCTAGGGCCTACGAGCAGTACTTC. It is translated as CASTSLFGRVSRAYEQYF.

The rearrangement uses TRBV29-1 and TRBJ2-7; 7 bases align to TRBD1. This CDR3 contains 16 residues. Germline V CDR1 and CDR2: SQVTM, ANQGSEA. Trimming removed 4 bases from V and 2 bases from J; junction bases left unmatched: 14. CDR3 protein: CSVGYRETGHPYEQYF. The CDR3, as DNA: TGCAGCGTTGGATATCGAGAGACAGGGCACCCCTACGAGCAGTACTTC.

V is TRBV28 and J is TRBJ2-7, with TRBD2 identical over 13 bases. This CDR3 region has 16 residues. V dropped 3 bases and J dropped 3; count of bases not matched to a gene: 5. Germline CDR1 reads MDHEN; CDR2 reads SYDVKM. CDR3 in amino acids: CASSFRTSGRNYEQYF. The DNA for the CDR3 is TGTGCCAGCAGTTTCCGGACTAGCGGGAGAAACTACGAGCAGTACTTC.

The chain couples TRBV5-1 to TRBJ2-1, with 11 bases fitting TRBD2. The germline gives CDR1 SGHRS, CDR2 YFSETQ. This CDR3 is built from 16 residues. V dropped 4 bases and J dropped 9; count of bases not matched to a gene: 12. The CDR3 nucleotides are TGCGCCAGCAGCCCAGTAGCGGGAGGGCCACAGGGTGAGCAGTTCTTC. It translates to CASSPVAGGPQGEQFF.

J is TRBJ2-7 and V is TRBV5-1; 7 positions agree with TRBD2. This CDR3 is built from 16 residues. The ends lost 0 bases at V and 5 bases at J; junction bases unmatched: 11. Germline CDR1 and CDR2: SGHRS and YFSETQ. CDR3 amino acids: CASSLEHGRSIHEQYF. The CDR3 nucleotides are TGCGCCAGCAGCTTGGAGCACGGGAGGTCTATCCACGAGCAGTACTTC.

This sequence joins TRBV23-1 and TRBJ1-5, with 8 nucleotides matching TRBD1. Being an ORF, TRBV23-1 has a function that is uncertain. The CDR3 is 18 amino acids. With 0 bases clipped from V and 7 bases from J, the junction kept 14 bases outside the gene matches. CDR3 in amino acids: CASSQSGYRDRLGQPQHF. The CDR3 DNA reads as TGCGCCAGCAGTCAATCGGGATACCGGGACAGGCTCGGGCAGCCCCAGCATTTT.

V and J are TRBV9 and TRBJ2-1, with D possibly being TRBD1 (6 bases). The CDR3 is made up of 14 amino acids. Germline CDR1 SGDLS, CDR2 YYNGEE. Trimming took 7 bases from V and 1 from J, leaving 12 bases between them. The CDR3 DNA reads TGTGCCAGCTGGCCGGGACAATCCTACAATGAGCAGTTCTTC. Translation: CASWPGQSYNEQFF.

This clone has only a few counts. The V and J genes are TRBV19 and TRBJ2-1; 9 bases line up with TRBD2. Germline CDR1 and CDR2: LNHDA and SQIVND (reference sequence). The CDR3 extends over 18 amino acids. J lost 10 bases, V lost 4 bases, and 20 bases had no gene match. The CDR3, as DNA: TGTGCCAGTAGTACTATAGGTGTTGCCGGCGGGAGGGCCAGGGAGCAGTTCTTC. The encoded protein is CASSTIGVAGGRAREQFF.

V gene TRBV2 combines with J gene TRBJ2-7; D is unresolved. In germline, CDR1 is SNHLY, CDR2 FYNNEI. V shed 7 bases and J shed 4 bases, with 20 bases lying between them. The CDR3 runs 15 residues. CDR3 DNA: TGTGCCAGCACGCGCTTCCCTACGTCCCCATACGAGCAGTACTTC. As protein: CASTRFPTSPYEQYF. The complete variable domain, with remaining parts taken from reference TRBV2 and TRBJ2-7, reads EPEVTQTPSHQVTQMGQEVILRCVPISNHLYFYWYRQILGQKVEFLVSFYNNEISEKSEIFDDQFSVERPDGSNFTLKIRSTKLEDSAMYFCASTRFPTSPYEQYFGPGTRLTVT.

A single count supports this clone. The J gene is TRBJ2-1, the V gene TRBV11-1; the match to TRBD2 covers 12 bases. V lost 5 bases to trimming and J lost 5 bases; unmatched junction nucleotides: 7. Germline V gene data show CDR1 as SGHAT and CDR2 as FQDESV (reference sequence). The CDR3 length is 16 residues. CDR3 region: CASSPTSGRRDNEQFF. CDR3 coding DNA: TGTGCCAGCAGCCCGACTAGCGGGAGACGAGACAATGAGCAGTTCTTC.

V usage is TRBV9 and J usage is TRBJ2-1; D may be TRBD2 (5 bases). The V gene lost 2 bases and the J gene lost 0 bases, with 15 bases spanning the gap. Germline values: CDR1 SGDLS, CDR2 YYNGEE. There are 17 residues in the CDR3. Written as DNA, the CDR3 is TGTGCCAGCAGCGTTTCTCCGGACTGGGACTCCTACAATGAGCAGTTCTTC. Amino acid sequence: CASSVSPDWDSYNEQFF.

This chain uses TRBV28 with TRBJ2-5, with TRBD1 matching 7 bases. Trimming at V came to 6 bases and at J to 1 base, leaving 8 bases not matched to a gene. This CDR3 has 15 residues. Germline V gene sequence: CDR1 MDHEN, CDR2 SYDVKM. This CDR3 is CASSPPGDSQETQYF. The DNA of the CDR3 is TGTGCCAGCAGCCCTCCCGGGGACAGCCAAGAGACCCAGTACTTC.

CDR3 nucleotides: TGCAGCGTTGAAGGTCGACAGGTTGATGGCTACACCTTC. It codes for CSVEGRQVDGYTF. The gene calls are TRBV29-1 and TRBJ1-2; perhaps TRBD1 as D (6 bases). This CDR3 spans 13 amino acids. Germline V gene sequence: CDR1 SQVTM, CDR2 ANQGSEA. V gave up 1 base and J gave up 6 bases, with 12 bases separating them.

This chain links TRBV13 with TRBJ2-7; 11 bases agree with TRBD1. The germline gives CDR1 PRHDT, CDR2 FYEKMQ (reference sequence). The CDR3 loop spans 17 amino acids. Unmatched junction bases numbered 11, after V lost 5 bases and J lost 2 bases. CDR3 bases: TGTGCCAGCAGCAAAACCACTGGGACAGGGGGGGCCTACGAGCAGTACTTC. Translated, it gives CASSKTTGTGGAYEQYF.

This chain connects TRBV6-1 to TRBJ2-7; the D is unclear. The CDR3 has 12 amino acids. V was pared by 5 bases and J by 7 bases, with 12 bases between. In germline, CDR1 is MNHNS, CDR2 SASEGT. The CDR3 bases are TGTGCCAGCAGTTTAGGAGTCGGGGAGCAGTACTTC. This sequence encodes CASSLGVGEQYF.

This clone has just one count. The chain is built from TRBV6-1 and TRBJ1-1; 8 bases line up with TRBD1. The CDR3 totals 14 residues. CDR1 and CDR2 from the germline V gene are MNHNS and SASEGT. The V segment lost 2 bases and the J segment 11 bases; nucleotides outside the gene matches: 10. The CDR3 sequence: CASSEHLQGERAFF. The CDR3 DNA reads as TGTGCCAGCAGTGAACATTTACAGGGGGAGAGGGCTTTCTTT.

The J gene is TRBJ2-7, the V gene TRBV18; TRBD2 is a possible D gene (5 bases). V dropped 5 bases and J dropped 6 bases, with 17 bases sitting between them. Germline V gene sequence: CDR1 KGHSH, CDR2 LQKENI. This CDR3 comprises 14 residues. This CDR3 reads CASSTERPLAEQYF. DNA of the CDR3: TGTGCCAGCTCAACAGAAAGACCTCTAGCCGAGCAGTACTTC.

The V call is TRBV5-1, the J call TRBJ2-1; 8 bases are a match to TRBD2. CDR1 and CDR2 from the germline V gene are SGHRS and YFSETQ. The V gene end was trimmed by 1 base and the J gene end by 5 bases; junction bases not matched to a gene: 8. This CDR3 has 16 amino acids. In DNA form, the CDR3 reads TGCGCCAGCAGCTTGTACCGGGAGGGCCAGAACAATGAGCAGTTCTTC. Translated, it gives CASSLYREGQNNEQFF. The full variable domain, completed using reference TRBV5-1 and TRBJ2-1, is KAGVTQTPRYLIKTRGQQVTLSCSPISGHRSVSWYQQTPGQGLQFLFEYFSETQRNKGNFPGRFSGRQFSNSRSEMNVSTLELGDSALYLCASSLYREGQNNEQFFGPGTRLTVL.

The chain combines TRBV28 with TRBJ1-1, with D perhaps TRBD1 (5 bases). This CDR3 is 16 amino acids long. The V end was cut by 7 bases, the J end by 1 base, with 19 bases between. CDR1 is MDHEN and CDR2 is SYDVKM in the germline V gene. The CDR3 DNA sequence: TGTGCCAGCACTCCGGGGGACCTAAGGGGGAACACTGAAGCTTTCTTT. Translated: CASTPGDLRGNTEAFF.

This sequence joins TRBV7-9 and TRBJ2-6, with no clear D. The CDR3 length is 14 residues. Trimming removed 3 bases from V and 7 bases from J, with 10 bases in between. CDR1 and CDR2 from the germline V gene are SEHNR and FQNEAQ (reference sequence). CDR3 DNA: TGTGCCAGCAGCTTCTTCCCCCCCGCCAACGTCCTGACTTTC. Amino acid sequence: CASSFFPPANVLTF.

V and J are TRBV5-4 and TRBJ2-3; TRBD2 aligns across 12 bases. The CDR3 contains 17 residues. Germline V gene data show CDR1 as SGHNT and CDR2 as YYREEE (reference sequence). V was clipped by 4 bases and J by 2 bases; unmatched bases: 8. The CDR3 loop is CASSPSSGRAVTDTQYF. The CDR3 nucleotides are TGTGCCAGCAGCCCCTCTAGCGGGAGGGCCGTCACAGATACGCAGTATTTT.

CDR3 amino acids: CASSWTGYEQYF. The CDR3 bases are TGTGCCAGCAGTTGGACAGGCTACGAGCAGTACTTC. V is TRBV28 and J is TRBJ2-7; 7 positions match TRBD1. V dropped 4 bases and J dropped 3; count of bases not matched to a gene: 0. This CDR3 spans 12 amino acids. Germline V gene sequence: CDR1 MDHEN, CDR2 SYDVKM. Variable domain in full (rest from reference TRBV28 and TRBJ2-7): DVKVTQSSRYLVKRTGEKVFLECVQDMDHENMFWYRQDPGLGLRLIYFSYDVKMKEKGDIPEGYSVSREKKERFSLILESASTNQTSMYLCASSWTGYEQYFGPGTRLTVT.

The rearrangement uses TRBV28 and TRBJ1-4; no clear D. V gave up 5 bases and J gave up 0 bases, with 4 bases separating them. In germline, CDR1 is MDHEN, CDR2 SYDVKM. This CDR3 is built from 13 residues. The CDR3, as DNA: TGTGCCAGCAGTCCGGCAACTAATGAAAAACTGTTTTTT. It yields the protein CASSPATNEKLFF.

The chain is built from TRBV28 and TRBJ1-2; 12 positions agree with TRBD1. This CDR3 spans 17 amino acids. CDR1 is MDHEN, CDR2 SYDVKM, per germline. V dropped 5 bases and J dropped 4; count of bases not matched to a gene: 11. The CDR3 sequence: CASSPQGQGALLYGYTF. CDR3 coding DNA: TGTGCCAGCAGTCCTCAGGGACAGGGGGCGCTTCTCTATGGCTACACCTTC.